Below, 8 T cell receptor beta chains from the same sample are listed, as sequenced in a study of memory CD4+ T cells and cytomegalovirus serostatus. Single viable CD3+CD4+CD8-CD45RO+ cells were sorted as the memory CD4+ T cells. Assay used: immunoSEQ multiplex PCR; TCRdb lists only in-frame clones, some missing. The sample holds under 70,000 clones, roughly 81% seen once. Specimen: memory CD4+ T cells from blood. The source of these receptors is an adult in good health and CMV-seronegative.

The chain couples TRBV28 to TRBJ2-1; no clear D gene. The CDR3 sequence is 13 residues long. Trimming removed 1 base at V and 7 bases at J, with 8 bases between. Germline V gene lookup returns CDR1 MDHEN and CDR2 SYDVKM. The CDR3 region is CASSLFMVNEQFF. The CDR3 region has the DNA TGTGCCAGCAGTTTATTTATGGTTAATGAGCAGTTCTTC. Together with reference TRBV28 and TRBJ2-1, the CDR3 gives the full variable domain: DVKVTQSSRYLVKRTGEKVFLECVQDMDHENMFWYRQDPGLGLRLIYFSYDVKMKEKGDIPEGYSVSREKKERFSLILESASTNQTSMYLCASSLFMVNEQFFGPGTRLTVL.

A single count supports this clone. The chain uses TRBV7-8 and TRBJ2-5; unclear D gene. This CDR3 comprises 13 residues. V was pared by 3 bases and J by 2 bases, with 7 bases between. CDR1 SGHVS and CDR2 FQNEAQ come from the germline V gene. The CDR3 DNA reads TGTGCCAGCAGCTTCTCCAGACAAGAGACCCAGTACTTC. Encoded protein: CASSFSRQETQYF.

J is TRBJ2-3 and V is TRBV5-1; the D gene is possibly TRBD1 (8 bases). The V end was cut by 6 bases, the J end by 1 base, with 18 bases between. The CDR3 loop spans 16 amino acids. Per germline, CDR1 SGHRS and CDR2 YFSETQ. CDR3 residues: CASMLGAGQGTDTQYF. DNA for the CDR3: TGCGCCAGCATGCTCGGAGCGGGACAGGGCACAGATACGCAGTATTTT.

The rearrangement links TRBV11-3 to TRBJ1-1; D not resolved. The CDR3 is 15 amino acids. Trimming removed 3 bases at V and 2 bases at J, with 13 bases between. CDR1 SGHNT and CDR2 YENEEA come from the germline V gene. The CDR3 protein is CASSFSFRANTEAFF. CDR3 bases: TGTGCCAGCAGCTTCAGCTTCAGAGCTAACACTGAAGCTTTCTTT.

V is TRBV5-1 and J is TRBJ2-5, with D maybe TRBD1 (6 bases). This CDR3 has 14 residues. Trimming left V 4 bases short and J 1 base short, with 11 bases between. CDR1 is SGHRS, CDR2 YFSETQ, per germline. The CDR3 DNA is TGCGCCAGCAGCACGCAGGGGACCCAAGAGACCCAGTACTTC. This codes for CASSTQGTQETQYF.

CDR3 coding DNA: TGTGCCAGCAGTTTACAGACCTCCTATGGCTACACCTTC. It specifies CASSLQTSYGYTF. This sequence joins TRBV28 and TRBJ1-2; D is uncertain. There are 13 residues in the CDR3. V lost 2 bases, J lost 4 bases, and 8 bases lay in between. Germline V gives CDR1 MDHEN, CDR2 SYDVKM.

The J gene is TRBJ2-1, the V gene TRBV7-9, with 7 bases that match TRBD2. The germline V gene encodes CDR1 SEHNR and CDR2 FQNEAQ (reference sequence). The junction had 0 bases not matched to a gene; V was cut back by 4 bases and J by 9 bases. CDR3 length: 11 residues. CDR3 sequence (DNA): TGTGCCAGCAGCTGGGAGGGTGAGCAGTTCTTC. Amino acids: CASSWEGEQFF.

The V and J genes are TRBV18 and TRBJ1-1; perhaps TRBD1 as D (6 bases). Germline CDR1 KGHSH, CDR2 LQKENI. Trimming left V 6 bases short and J 2 bases short, with 10 bases between. The CDR3 extends over 13 amino acids. The CDR3 reads CASSRGTNTEAFF. The DNA of the CDR3 is TGTGCCAGCTCTAGAGGGACAAACACTGAAGCTTTCTTT.